This T cell receptor beta chain originates from a study of CD8 T cells in Susac syndrome. Reverse transcription of 0.5 to 1 ug RNA was performed with random hexamers. The authors amplified TCR beta CDR3 across 54 Vbeta and 13 Jbeta using immunoSEQ multiplex PCR. Using its own MiXCR run on the immunoSEQ multiplex PCR reads, TCRdb lists one record per CDR3 protein. The table records 120,000 or so distinct CDR3 sequences, around 94% of them present only once. This clonotype was found once. As yet, its antigen is unknown. Trimming removed 4 bases from V and 8 bases from J; junction bases left unmatched: 9. The germline V gene has CDR1 SGDLS and CDR2 YYNGEE. This CDR3 is built from 15 residues. General study points: The study recognized that the number of individuals in its TCR sequencing and HLA analysis was relatively small.

The material sequenced was CD8+ T cells from PBMCs. The TCR comes from a human donor with Susac syndrome. V is TRBV9 and J is TRBJ1-4, with 9 bases matching TRBD1. The CDR3 DNA reads as TGTGCCAGCAGCCTATCCGGGACAGGGAACGAAAAACTGTTTTTT. Protein product: CASSLSGTGNEKLFF. Combining the CDR3 with reference TRBV9 and TRBJ1-4 gives the whole variable domain DSGVTQTPKHLITATGQRVTLRCSPRSGDLSVYWYQQSLDQGLQFLIQYYNGEERAKGNILERFSAQQFPDLHSELNLSSLELGDSALYFCASSLSGTGNEKLFFGSGTQLSVL.